The clone carrying this TCR beta chain counts as medium-sized. This sample stems from a study of blood T cell repertoires in COVID-19. On the study more broadly: COVID-19 samples collected from the United States, Italy and Spain covered acute and convalescent phases. In each case, the material was cDNA or gDNA derived from T cells, B-cell-depleted T cells, or PBMCs.

Per the study methods: Reference gene primer amplification in the assay estimated nucleated cell counts. The table came from immunoSEQ multiplex PCR; TCRdb's copy has only in-frame clones and leaves some out. V, J and clone size are those of that table, while D and trimming were read from the DNA. The sample holds approximately 150,000 clones, more than 70% seen once. Germline values: CDR1 MGHRA, CDR2 YSYEKL. The CDR3 length is 12 residues. V was pared by 2 bases and J by 8 bases, with 7 bases between. This receptor was taken from a human donor in a cohort sampled during active COVID-19. This sequence joins TRBV4-1 and TRBJ2-1; no definite D call. Sequencing was done on a sample of peripheral blood. CDR3 DNA: TGCGCCAGCAGCCAAAGCTCCGATGAGCAGTTCTTC. Protein sequence: CASSQSSDEQFF.